A selection of T cell receptor beta chains follows, all from one sample in a study of shared clonotypes between healthy human individuals. Sequencing was performed with immunoSEQ multiplex PCR; in TCRdb, only in-frame clones are kept and a portion is missing. The sample carries about 2 million clones, just under 95% recorded once. The sample taken for sequencing was naive CD8+ T cells sorted from blood. The receptors derive from a man between 18 and 29 years old in good health. CDR3s include the opening cysteine and the closing phenylalanine or tryptophan. The D gene is left open where the match is weak. Only part of the rows carry a size: once, few, many, or a class if the clone is expanded.

v_gene: TRBV6-5; abundance: -; d_gene: TRBD1; j_gene: TRBJ2-7; CDR3nt: TGTGCCAGCAGTGGTGGACAGGGGCCTCCCTACGAGCAGTACTTC; CDR3aa: CASSGGQGPPYEQYF
v_gene: TRBV7-8; abundance: -; d_gene: TRBD1; j_gene: TRBJ1-1; CDR3nt: TGTGCCAGCAGCTCCGGACAGGACACTGAAGCTTTCTTT; CDR3aa: CASSSGQDTEAFF
v_gene: TRBV5-8; abundance: -; d_gene: TRBD1; j_gene: TRBJ2-7; CDR3nt: TGTGCCAGCAGCCGTCCCGGACAGGGGACCTACGAGCAGTACTTC; CDR3aa: CASSRPGQGTYEQYF
v_gene: TRBV4-1; abundance: -; d_gene: -; j_gene: TRBJ1-1; CDR3nt: TGCGCCAGCAGCCAAGCACACACCTTTAACACTGAAGCTTTCTTT; CDR3aa: CASSQAHTFNTEAFF
v_gene: TRBV5-6; abundance: -; d_gene: TRBD2; j_gene: TRBJ2-1; CDR3nt: TGTGCCAGCAGACTAGCGGGGCACTACAATGAGCAGTTCTTC; CDR3aa: CASRLAGHYNEQFF
v_gene: TRBV27; abundance: -; d_gene: TRBD2; j_gene: TRBJ2-3; CDR3nt: TGTGCCAGCAGTCCCCCCCACGGGGGGGCCCCAGATACGCAGTATTTT; CDR3aa: CASSPPHGGAPDTQYF
v_gene: TRBV7-9; abundance: -; d_gene: TRBD2; j_gene: TRBJ2-3; CDR3nt: TGTGCCAGCAGCTTAAGTTATTCGCGGGGGGCCAACACAGATACGCAGTATTTT; CDR3aa: CASSLSYSRGANTDTQYF
v_gene: TRBV2; abundance: -; d_gene: -; j_gene: TRBJ2-7; CDR3nt: TGTGCCAGCAGTCTTGTGACATACGAGCAGTACTTC; CDR3aa: CASSLVTYEQYF
v_gene: TRBV4-3; abundance: -; d_gene: -; j_gene: TRBJ2-7; CDR3nt: TGCGCCAGCAGCCAAGATAGGGCTTGGCAGGGCTACGAGCAGTACTTC; CDR3aa: CASSQDRAWQGYEQYF
v_gene: TRBV14; abundance: -; d_gene: TRBD1; j_gene: TRBJ2-7; CDR3nt: TGTGCCAGCAGCCAAGGTCTTGGGACAGGGACCGACTACGAGCAGTACTTC; CDR3aa: CASSQGLGTGTDYEQYF
v_gene: TRBV5-8; abundance: -; d_gene: -; j_gene: TRBJ2-1; CDR3nt: TGTGCCAGCAGCTGGGAGCAGGGGACCTACAATGAGCAGTTCTTC; CDR3aa: CASSWEQGTYNEQFF
v_gene: TRBV6-5; abundance: -; d_gene: TRBD1; j_gene: TRBJ2-7; CDR3nt: TGTGCCAGCACCCCGGACAGGGGGTCTGACGAGCAGTACTTC; CDR3aa: CASTPDRGSDEQYF
v_gene: TRBV7-9; abundance: -; d_gene: TRBD1; j_gene: TRBJ2-4; CDR3nt: TGTGCCAGCAGCTTAGTAGCTGACAGGGGAGAAACCAAAAACATTCAGTACTTC; CDR3aa: CASSLVADRGETKNIQYF
v_gene: TRBV4-1; abundance: -; d_gene: -; j_gene: TRBJ2-5; CDR3nt: TGCGCCAGCCGACGGACAGCAATCCAAGAGACCCAGTACTTC; CDR3aa: CASRRTAIQETQYF
v_gene: TRBV7-2; abundance: -; d_gene: TRBD2; j_gene: TRBJ2-5; CDR3nt: TGTGCCAGCAGCTTAGAAGGTCGGGGGAGGGCCGGTGAGACCCAGTACTTC; CDR3aa: CASSLEGRGRAGETQYF
v_gene: TRBV7-8; abundance: -; d_gene: TRBD2; j_gene: TRBJ2-7; CDR3nt: TGTGCCAGCAGCCCCAGACTAGCGGGAGTTATCAGCGAGCAGTACTTC; CDR3aa: CASSPRLAGVISEQYF
v_gene: TRBV10-3; abundance: -; d_gene: -; j_gene: TRBJ2-7; CDR3nt: TGTGCCATCAGGGAGACAGGATCCTACGAGCAGTACTTC; CDR3aa: CAIRETGSYEQYF
v_gene: TRBV7-9; abundance: -; d_gene: TRBD1; j_gene: TRBJ1-1; CDR3nt: TGTGCCAGCAGCTTATATACAGGGGGCGCGAAGGACACTGAAGCTTTCTTT; CDR3aa: CASSLYTGGAKDTEAFF
v_gene: TRBV15; abundance: -; d_gene: TRBD1; j_gene: TRBJ1-5; CDR3nt: TGTGCCACCAGCAGGTCCGACAGGGGCGATCAGCCCCAGCATTTT; CDR3aa: CATSRSDRGDQPQHF
v_gene: TRBV7-9; abundance: -; d_gene: -; j_gene: TRBJ1-2; CDR3nt: TGTGCCAGCAGCTCCTTTATGGCCTCCAGGATCTATGGCTACACCTTC; CDR3aa: CASSSFMASRIYGYTF
v_gene: TRBV20-1; abundance: -; d_gene: TRBD1; j_gene: TRBJ2-1; CDR3nt: TGCAGTGCTAGAGAGGACAGGGAGCAGTTCTTC; CDR3aa: CSAREDREQFF
v_gene: TRBV4-3; abundance: -; d_gene: -; j_gene: TRBJ2-7; CDR3nt: TGCGCCAGCAGCCCAAGTTTAGCTGGAGAGTACTACGAGCAGTACTTC; CDR3aa: CASSPSLAGEYYEQYF
v_gene: TRBV13; abundance: -; d_gene: TRBD2; j_gene: TRBJ2-1; CDR3nt: TGTGCCAGCAGCCCGACTAGCGTTAATGAGCAGTTCTTC; CDR3aa: CASSPTSVNEQFF
v_gene: TRBV2; abundance: few; d_gene: -; j_gene: TRBJ1-6; CDR3nt: TGTGCCAGCAAAGGGCGGGACTCCTATAATTCACCCCTCCACTTT; CDR3aa: CASKGRDSYNSPLHF
v_gene: TRBV13; abundance: -; d_gene: -; j_gene: TRBJ1-2; CDR3nt: TGTGCCAGCAGCTTTGGGAGAGGCTACACCTTC; CDR3aa: CASSFGRGYTF
v_gene: TRBV5-6; abundance: -; d_gene: -; j_gene: TRBJ2-4; CDR3nt: TGTGCCAGCAGCTTATCCCGCAATTCCAAAAACATTCAGTACTTC; CDR3aa: CASSLSRNSKNIQYF
v_gene: TRBV4-1; abundance: -; d_gene: -; j_gene: TRBJ1-1; CDR3nt: TGCGCCAGCAGCCAAGCGGGAACAGGGTTGAACACTGAAGCTTTCTTT; CDR3aa: CASSQAGTGLNTEAFF
v_gene: TRBV9; abundance: -; d_gene: TRBD2; j_gene: TRBJ2-1; CDR3nt: TGTGCCAGCAGCGGTAGCGGGGGACACAATGAGCAGTTCTTC; CDR3aa: CASSGSGGHNEQFF
v_gene: TRBV28; abundance: once; d_gene: -; j_gene: TRBJ1-5; CDR3nt: TGTGCCAGCAGAGTCGAGGGCCTTAGCAATCAGCCCCAGCATTTT; CDR3aa: CASRVEGLSNQPQHF
v_gene: TRBV9; abundance: -; d_gene: -; j_gene: TRBJ2-1; CDR3nt: TGTGCCAGCAGCGCATCTGGACTGCGAGATGAGCAGTTCTTC; CDR3aa: CASSASGLRDEQFF
v_gene: TRBV6-4; abundance: -; d_gene: -; j_gene: TRBJ1-1; CDR3nt: TGTGCCAGCAGTGACCTTGGACAGTCGCAGAATCTGAACACTGAAGCTTTCTTT; CDR3aa: CASSDLGQSQNLNTEAFF
v_gene: TRBV6-5; abundance: -; d_gene: -; j_gene: TRBJ2-1; CDR3nt: TGTGCCAGCAGTTACAGTCCAGGAGAATACAATGAGCAGTTCTTC; CDR3aa: CASSYSPGEYNEQFF
v_gene: TRBV19; abundance: -; d_gene: -; j_gene: TRBJ1-3; CDR3nt: TGTGCCAGTAGGCCCAAGGGGCGCGTAAACACCATATATTTT; CDR3aa: CASRPKGRVNTIYF
v_gene: TRBV6-1; abundance: -; d_gene: -; j_gene: TRBJ2-7; CDR3nt: TGTGCCAGCAGTGAACTGACAGGCTCTGGGGAGCAGTACTTC; CDR3aa: CASSELTGSGEQYF
v_gene: TRBV11-2; abundance: -; d_gene: -; j_gene: TRBJ2-1; CDR3nt: TGTGCCAGCAGCTTGGAGGTCCACAATGAGCAGTTCTTC; CDR3aa: CASSLEVHNEQFF
v_gene: TRBV2; abundance: -; d_gene: -; j_gene: TRBJ1-1; CDR3nt: TGTGCCAGCAGTGAAGCAACAGGCCTTGAAGCTTTCTTT; CDR3aa: CASSEATGLEAFF
v_gene: TRBV7-9; abundance: -; d_gene: -; j_gene: TRBJ2-3; CDR3nt: TGTGCCAGCAGCCCCCAAAGCACAGATACGCAGTATTTT; CDR3aa: CASSPQSTDTQYF
v_gene: TRBV30; abundance: -; d_gene: TRBD2; j_gene: TRBJ2-1; CDR3nt: TGTGCCTGGAGTGTAGGGCTAGCGGATTACAATGAGCAGTTCTTC; CDR3aa: CAWSVGLADYNEQFF
v_gene: TRBV11-2; abundance: -; d_gene: -; j_gene: TRBJ2-7; CDR3nt: TGTGCCAGCAGCACCGGGTCCCTCTCCTACGAGCAGTACTTC; CDR3aa: CASSTGSLSYEQYF
v_gene: TRBV19; abundance: -; d_gene: -; j_gene: TRBJ2-7; CDR3nt: TGTGCCACTGAAAGCCGGGACTCCTACGAGCAGTACTTC; CDR3aa: CATESRDSYEQYF
v_gene: TRBV12-5; abundance: once; d_gene: -; j_gene: TRBJ2-7; CDR3nt: TGTGCTAGTGGTTGGGTGGCCGACGAGCAGTACTTC; CDR3aa: CASGWVADEQYF
v_gene: TRBV13; abundance: -; d_gene: TRBD1; j_gene: TRBJ1-5; CDR3nt: TGTGCCAGCAGCTCGTCGACAGGGGATCAGCCCCAGCATTTT; CDR3aa: CASSSSTGDQPQHF
v_gene: TRBV7-8; abundance: once; d_gene: -; j_gene: TRBJ1-1; CDR3nt: TGTGCCAGCAGCTACCTAGAGGGGAACACTGAAGCTTTCTTT; CDR3aa: CASSYLEGNTEAFF
v_gene: TRBV7-8; abundance: -; d_gene: TRBD1; j_gene: TRBJ1-2; CDR3nt: TGTGCCAGCAGCTTCTTTGTGGGACAGGGCCTTTTTAACTATGGCTACACCTTC; CDR3aa: CASSFFVGQGLFNYGYTF
v_gene: TRBV4-3; abundance: -; d_gene: TRBD1; j_gene: TRBJ2-3; CDR3nt: TGCGCCAGCAGCCAAACGGGACAGTACACAGATACGCAGTATTTT; CDR3aa: CASSQTGQYTDTQYF
v_gene: TRBV28; abundance: -; d_gene: -; j_gene: TRBJ1-4; CDR3nt: TGTGCCAGCAGCCCCGACGTAGGTGAAAAACTGTTTTTT; CDR3aa: CASSPDVGEKLFF
v_gene: TRBV13; abundance: -; d_gene: -; j_gene: TRBJ2-3; CDR3nt: TGTGCCAGCAGCTACACGCTAGATACGCAGTATTTT; CDR3aa: CASSYTLDTQYF
v_gene: TRBV7-9; abundance: -; d_gene: TRBD2; j_gene: TRBJ2-7; CDR3nt: TGTGCCAGCAGCCCCGCTAGCGGGAGTGCCACCTACGAGCAGTACTTC; CDR3aa: CASSPASGSATYEQYF
v_gene: TRBV19; abundance: -; d_gene: TRBD1; j_gene: TRBJ2-6; CDR3nt: TGTGCCAGTAGTATGGTGAGACAGGGGTCTGGGGCCAACGTCCTGACTTTC; CDR3aa: CASSMVRQGSGANVLTF
v_gene: TRBV10-2; abundance: -; d_gene: -; j_gene: TRBJ2-2; CDR3nt: TGCGCCAGCAGTGAGAGGGGTGTGAGGGTTTACACCGGGGAGCTGTTTTTT; CDR3aa: CASSERGVRVYTGELFF